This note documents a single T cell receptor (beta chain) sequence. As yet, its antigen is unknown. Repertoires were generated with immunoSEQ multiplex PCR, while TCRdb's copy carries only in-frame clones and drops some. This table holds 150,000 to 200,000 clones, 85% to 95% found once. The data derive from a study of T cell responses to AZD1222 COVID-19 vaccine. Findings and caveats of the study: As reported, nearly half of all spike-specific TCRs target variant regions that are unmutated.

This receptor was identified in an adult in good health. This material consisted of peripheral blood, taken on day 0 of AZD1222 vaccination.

The CDR3 sequence is CASSPWTVNEKLFF. The CDR3 DNA reads TGTGCCAGCAGCCCCTGGACCGTTAATGAAAAACTGTTTTTT. This chain joins TRBV5-5 and TRBJ1-4, with D hard to call. The CDR3 is 14 residues long. From germline, CDR1 is SGHKS and CDR2 YYEKEE (reference sequence). V gave up 4 bases and J gave up 4 bases, with 11 bases separating them.